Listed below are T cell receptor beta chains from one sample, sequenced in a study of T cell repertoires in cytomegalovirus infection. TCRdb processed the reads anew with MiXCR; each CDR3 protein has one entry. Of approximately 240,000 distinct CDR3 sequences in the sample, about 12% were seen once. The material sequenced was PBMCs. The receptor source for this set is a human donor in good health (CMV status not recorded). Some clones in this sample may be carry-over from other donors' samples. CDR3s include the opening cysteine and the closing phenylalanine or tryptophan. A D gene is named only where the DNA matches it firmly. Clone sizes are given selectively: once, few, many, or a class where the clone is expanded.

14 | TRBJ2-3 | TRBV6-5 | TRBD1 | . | TGTGCCAGCAGTCTACGGACAGGAACAGATACGCAGTATTTT | CASSLRTGTDTQYF
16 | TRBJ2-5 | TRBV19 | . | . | TGTGCCAGTAGTCCGGTCGGGACGACCATGCAAGAGACCCAGTACTTC | CASSPVGTTMQETQYF
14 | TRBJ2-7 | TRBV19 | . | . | TGTGCCAGTAGTATAAGGGGGACGTCCTACGAGCAGTACTTC | CASSIRGTSYEQYF
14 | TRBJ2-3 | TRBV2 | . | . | TGTGCCAGCCAGCCGACTAGTAGGCCAGATACGCAGTATTTT | CASQPTSRPDTQYF
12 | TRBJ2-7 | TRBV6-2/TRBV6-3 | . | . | TGTGCCAGCAGTTACAGTACGGGAGCTCCTGCCTTC | CASSYSTGAPAF
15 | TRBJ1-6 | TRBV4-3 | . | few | TGCGCCAGCAGCCAAGAGGGGGGCAGTTATTCACCCCTCCACTTT | CASSQEGGSYSPLHF
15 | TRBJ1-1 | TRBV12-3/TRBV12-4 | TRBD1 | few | TGTGCCAGCCAGGGGGGGGGGGGGGGGGGCCCTGAAGCTTTCTTT | CASQGGGGGGPEAFF
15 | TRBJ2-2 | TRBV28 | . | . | TGTGCCATCTCGGGTCCTACCACGAACACCGGGGAGCTGTTTTTT | CAISGPTTNTGELFF
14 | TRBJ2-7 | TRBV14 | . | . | TGTGCCAGCAGCCAAGGGGGTTACTCCTACGAGCAGTACTTC | CASSQGGYSYEQYF
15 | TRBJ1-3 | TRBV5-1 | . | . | TGCGCCAGCAGCTTCTCCGGGACTTATGGAAACACCATATATTTT | CASSFSGTYGNTIYF
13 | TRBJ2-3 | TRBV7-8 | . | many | TGTGCCAGCAGCTCAGTCAGCACAGATACGCAGTATTTT | CASSSVSTDTQYF
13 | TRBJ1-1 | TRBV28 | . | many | TGTGCCAGCAGCTCGGGACTGCCCACTGAAGCTTTCTTT | CASSSGLPTEAFF
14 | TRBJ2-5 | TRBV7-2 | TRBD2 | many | TGTGCCAGCAGCCAAGAAGCGGGGAAAGAGACCCAGTACTTC | CASSQEAGKETQYF
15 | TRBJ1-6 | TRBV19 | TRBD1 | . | TGTGCCAGTAGTAACACCGGGACAGAGAATTCACCCCTCCACTTT | CASSNTGTENSPLHF
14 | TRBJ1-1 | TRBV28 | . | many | TGTGCCAGCAGTTTCTCTGGGGGAGGGACTGAAGCTTTCTTT | CASSFSGGGTEAFF
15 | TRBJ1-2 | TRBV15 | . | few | TGTGCCACCAGCAGAGAGCGGGGGGCCAACTATGGCTACACCTTC | CATSRERGANYGYTF
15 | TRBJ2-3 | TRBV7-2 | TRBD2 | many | TGTGCCAGCAGCCTACTAGCGGGAGGGCCCCATACGCAGTATTTT | CASSLLAGGPHTQYF